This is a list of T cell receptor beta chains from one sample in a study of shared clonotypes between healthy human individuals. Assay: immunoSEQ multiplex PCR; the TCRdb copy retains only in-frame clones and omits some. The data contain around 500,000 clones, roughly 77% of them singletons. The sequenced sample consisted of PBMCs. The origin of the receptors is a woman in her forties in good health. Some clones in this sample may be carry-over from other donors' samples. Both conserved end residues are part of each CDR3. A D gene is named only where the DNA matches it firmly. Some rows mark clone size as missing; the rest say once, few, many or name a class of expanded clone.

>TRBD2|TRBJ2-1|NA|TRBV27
CASSAGVLQEQFF
TGTGCCAGCAGCGCGGGAGTGCTACAGGAGCAGTTCTTC
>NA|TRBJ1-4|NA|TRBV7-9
CASSLGGINEKLFF
TGTGCCAGCAGCTTAGGAGGGATTAATGAAAAACTGTTTTTT
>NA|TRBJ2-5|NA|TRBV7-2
CAARVGGGETQYF
TGTGCCGCCCGGGTCGGGGGAGGAGAGACCCAGTACTTC
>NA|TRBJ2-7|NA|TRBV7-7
CASSLGEDLTTYEQYF
TGTGCTAGCAGCTTAGGGGAGGACCTAACTACCTACGAGCAGTACTTC
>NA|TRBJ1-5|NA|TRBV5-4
CASSYNSNQPQHF
TGTGCCAGCAGCTACAATAGCAATCAGCCCCAGCATTTT
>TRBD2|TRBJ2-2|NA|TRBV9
CASSALAGPQGTGELFF
TGTGCCAGCAGCGCCCTAGCGGGACCTCAGGGAACCGGGGAGCTGTTTTTT
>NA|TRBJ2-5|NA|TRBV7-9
CASSLSAGTQYF
TGTGCCAGCAGCTTATCCGCGGGGACCCAGTACTTC
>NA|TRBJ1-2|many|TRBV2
CASSESTSNYGYTF
TGTGCCAGCAGTGAATCTACGTCTAACTATGGCTACACCTTC
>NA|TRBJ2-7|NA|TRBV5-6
CASSLDTRYEQYF
TGTGCCAGCAGCTTGGACACTCGTTACGAGCAGTACTTC
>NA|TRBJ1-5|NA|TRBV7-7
CASSLVSNQPQHF
TGTGCCAGCAGCTTAGTGAGCAATCAGCCCCAGCATTTT
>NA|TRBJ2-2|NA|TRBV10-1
CASSDGNPSGELFF
TGCGCCAGCAGTGACGGGAACCCGTCCGGGGAGCTGTTTTTT
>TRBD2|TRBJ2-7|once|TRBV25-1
CASSRGGVYEQYF
TGTGCCAGCAGTAGGGGAGGGGTCTACGAGCAGTACTTC
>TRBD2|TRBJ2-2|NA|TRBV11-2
CASSSGTSATGELFF
TGTGCCAGCAGCTCCGGGACTAGCGCCACCGGGGAGCTGTTTTTT
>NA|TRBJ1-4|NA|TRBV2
CASSERTMGEKLFF
TGTGCCAGCAGTGAAAGGACAATGGGGGAAAAACTGTTTTTT
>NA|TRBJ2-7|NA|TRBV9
CASSVGGTSEQYF
TGTGCCAGCAGCGTAGGCGGAACTAGCGAGCAGTACTTC
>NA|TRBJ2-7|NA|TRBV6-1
CASSRDGYEQYF
TGTGCCAGCAGCCGGGACGGCTACGAGCAGTACTTC
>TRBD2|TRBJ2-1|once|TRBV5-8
CASSLLRGASNEQFF
TGTGCCAGCAGCCTCCTGCGGGGGGCGTCCAATGAGCAGTTCTTC
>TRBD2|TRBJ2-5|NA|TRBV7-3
CASRSGLAVETQYF
TGTGCCAGCAGATCCGGACTAGCGGTAGAGACCCAGTACTTC
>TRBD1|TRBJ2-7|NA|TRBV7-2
CASSSNQQGTEQYF
TGTGCCAGCAGTTCAAACCAACAGGGGACCGAGCAGTACTTC
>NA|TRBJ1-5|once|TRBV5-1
CASSGDGNSNQPQHF
TGCGCCAGCAGCGGCGACGGAAATAGCAATCAGCCCCAGCATTTT
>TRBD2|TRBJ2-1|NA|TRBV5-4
CASRAGTSGNNEQFF
TGTGCCAGCAGGGCCGGGACTAGCGGAAACAATGAGCAGTTCTTC
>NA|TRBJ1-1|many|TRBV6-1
CASSARENTEAFF
TGTGCCAGCAGTGCCCGGGAGAACACTGAAGCTTTCTTT
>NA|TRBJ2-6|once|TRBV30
CAWSRGTGANVLTF
TGTGCCTGGAGCAGGGGTACTGGGGCCAACGTCCTGACTTTC
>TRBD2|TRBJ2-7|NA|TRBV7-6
CASSGLAGAIHEQYF
TGTGCCAGCAGCGGACTAGCGGGAGCCATCCACGAGCAGTACTTC
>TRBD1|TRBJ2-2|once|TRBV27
CASRPLRDSKTGELFF
TGTGCCAGCAGGCCACTCCGGGACAGTAAAACCGGGGAGCTGTTTTTT
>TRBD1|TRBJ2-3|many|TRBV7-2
CASSDRVRNTQYF
TGTGCCAGCAGCGACAGGGTTCGCAATACGCAGTATTTT
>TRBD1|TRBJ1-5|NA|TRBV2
CASSEAGQGDQPQHF
TGTGCCAGCAGTGAAGCCGGACAGGGCGATCAGCCCCAGCATTTT
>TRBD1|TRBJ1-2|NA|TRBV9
CASSASTGNNYGYTF
TGTGCCAGCAGCGCCTCGACAGGGAATAACTATGGCTACACCTTC
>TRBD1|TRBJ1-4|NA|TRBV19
CASRPQGAEKLFF
TGTGCCAGTAGACCACAGGGGGCAGAAAAACTGTTTTTT
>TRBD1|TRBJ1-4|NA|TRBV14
CASSQAGQINEKLFF
TGTGCCAGCAGCCAAGCGGGACAGATTAATGAAAAACTGTTTTTT
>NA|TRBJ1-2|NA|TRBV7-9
CASSLFQGNGYTF
TGTGCCAGCAGCTTATTTCAGGGTAATGGCTACACCTTC
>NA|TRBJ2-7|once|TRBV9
CASSVSGGSEQYF
TGTGCCAGCAGCGTATCGGGGGGCAGCGAGCAGTACTTC
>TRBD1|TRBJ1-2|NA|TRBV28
CASSAGGLGYTF
TGTGCCAGCAGCGCAGGGGGCTTGGGCTACACCTTC
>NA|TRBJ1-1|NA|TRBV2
CASNSQGVVTEAFF
TGTGCCAGCAACTCGCAGGGAGTTGTCACTGAAGCTTTCTTT
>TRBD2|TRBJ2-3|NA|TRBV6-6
CASSYRAGGHADTQYF
TGTGCCAGCAGTTACCGAGCGGGAGGGCACGCAGATACGCAGTATTTT
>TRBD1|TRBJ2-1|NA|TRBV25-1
CASTSAETGAYNEQFF
TGTGCCAGCACCTCGGCCGAGACAGGGGCCTACAATGAGCAGTTCTTC
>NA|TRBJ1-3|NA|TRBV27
CASSGYGRDSISGNTIYF
TGTGCCAGCTCTGGGTACGGCAGGGACTCAATCTCTGGAAACACCATATATTTT
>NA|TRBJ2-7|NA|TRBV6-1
CASSWDKSSYEQYF
TGTGCCAGCAGCTGGGACAAGAGCTCCTACGAGCAGTACTTC
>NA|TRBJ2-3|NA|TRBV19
CASSIGRGSTDTQYF
TGTGCCAGTAGTATAGGGCGGGGTAGCACAGATACGCAGTATTTT
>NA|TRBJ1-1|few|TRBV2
CASEWGETFEAFF
TGTGCCAGCGAGTGGGGGGAGACCTTTGAAGCTTTCTTT
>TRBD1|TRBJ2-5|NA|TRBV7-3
CASSRTGGETQYF
TGTGCCAGCAGCCGGACAGGGGGAGAGACCCAGTACTTC
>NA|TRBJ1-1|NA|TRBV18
CASSPRDGGAEAFF
TGTGCCAGCTCACCACGCGACGGGGGTGCGGAAGCTTTCTTT
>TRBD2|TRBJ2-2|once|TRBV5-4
CAIKTSGRAGGELFF
TGTGCCATCAAGACTAGCGGGAGGGCCGGCGGGGAGCTGTTTTTT
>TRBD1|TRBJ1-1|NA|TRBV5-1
CASSSTGRNTEAFF
TGCGCCAGCAGCTCGACAGGGCGCAACACTGAAGCTTTCTTT
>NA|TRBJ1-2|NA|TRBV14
CASSPFRWRNYGYTF
TGTGCCAGCAGCCCGTTCAGGTGGCGGAACTATGGCTACACCTTC
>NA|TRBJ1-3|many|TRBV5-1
CASSSGTLGNTIYF
TGCGCCAGCAGCTCCGGGACGCTTGGAAACACCATATATTTT
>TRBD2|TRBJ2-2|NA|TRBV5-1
CASSWETSGNTGELFF
TGCGCCAGCAGCTGGGAGACTAGCGGGAACACCGGGGAGCTGTTTTTT
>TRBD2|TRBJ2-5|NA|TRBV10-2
CASSDWTRGQETQYF
TGCGCCAGCAGTGACTGGACTAGAGGTCAAGAGACCCAGTACTTC
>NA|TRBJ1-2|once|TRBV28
CASSSLGIDGYTF
TGTGCCAGCAGTTCCCTTGGGATCGATGGCTACACCTTC
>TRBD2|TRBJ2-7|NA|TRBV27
CASSLSWDYNYEQYF
TGTGCCAGCAGTTTATCTTGGGACTACAACTACGAGCAGTACTTC
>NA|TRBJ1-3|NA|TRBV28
CASRGSGNTIYF
TGTGCCAGCAGGGGCTCTGGAAACACCATATATTTT
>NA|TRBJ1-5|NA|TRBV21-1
CASSKDFRDREIHLPNQPQHF
TGTGCCAGCAGCAAAGATTTCCGGGACAGGGAAATTCATCTTCCCAATCAGCCCCAGCATTTT
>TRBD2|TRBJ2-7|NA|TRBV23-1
CASSQCYLAGERSYEQYF
TGCGCCAGCAGTCAGTGTTACCTAGCGGGAGAGAGAAGCTACGAGCAGTACTTC
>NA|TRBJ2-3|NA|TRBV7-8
CASSLGGTLDTQYF
TGTGCCAGCAGCTTAGGGGGGACTCTAGATACGCAGTATTTT